This T cell receptor beta chain was profiled in a study of T cell repertoires in cytomegalovirus infection. Study background: Alongside well-studied HLA-B-restricted CMV epitopes, recently identified HLA-C-restricted CMV epitopes were also used. General study findings and limits: Accumulated public TCR beta family frequency recognized individuals carrying CMV together with the relevant HLA. Clonotypes of TCR beta that were HLA-C-restricted and CMV-specific dominated the ex vivo response.

V lost 5 bases and J 0 bases, leaving 11 bases between the germline ends. Germline V lookup: CDR1 SGHVS, CDR2 FNYEAQ. This CDR3 is 16 amino acids long. Each CDR3 protein gets one entry after TCRdb re-called the reads with MiXCR. Of around 85,000 distinct CDR3 sequences in the sample, 40% to 50% were seen once. Turning to this clonotype: What it binds is not known.

V is TRBV7-6 and J is TRBJ2-6, with D tentatively TRBD2 (5 bases). The sample was CD8+ T cells from cultured PBMCs, taken from culture after CMV antigen stimulation. This clonotype originated in a human donor in good health (CMV status not recorded). Some clones in this sample may be carry-over from other donors' samples. CDR3 amino acids: CASSERRGSGANVLTF. The CDR3 nucleotides are TGTGCCAGCAGCGAGCGACGGGGCTCTGGGGCCAACGTCCTGACTTTC.